A selection of T cell receptor beta chains follows, all from one sample in a study of immune evolution from preneoplasia to lung adenocarcinoma. Sequencing used immunoSEQ multiplex PCR; TCRdb keeps in-frame clones, though not all of them. The data show roughly 4,700 clones, less than 85% seen once. What was sequenced was FFPE adjacent normal lung tissue. The origin of the receptors is a person aged 60-80 years with lung adenocarcinoma. Each CDR3 is given with its conserved first and last residue. The order of the fields is CDR3 protein, CDR3 DNA, CDR3 length, J gene, D gene, V gene, clone size. The D gene is left open where the match is weak. Expanded clones get a size class; other rows say once, few or many, or leave the size out.

CDR3aa: CASRGGTGANQPQHF; CDR3nt: TGTGCCAGCAGAGGTGGGACAGGGGCTAATCAGCCCCAGCATTTT; len: 15; j_gene: TRBJ1-5; d_gene: TRBD1; v_gene: TRBV28; abundance: NA
CDR3aa: CASSINWAGPYGYTF; CDR3nt: TGTGCCAGTAGTATTAATTGGGCAGGGCCGTATGGCTACACCTTC; len: 15; j_gene: TRBJ1-2; d_gene: NA; v_gene: TRBV19; abundance: NA
CDR3aa: CASSWDRDGYTF; CDR3nt: TGTGCCAGCAGCTGGGACAGGGATGGCTACACCTTC; len: 12; j_gene: TRBJ1-2; d_gene: TRBD1; v_gene: TRBV5-4; abundance: NA
CDR3aa: CASSIRQGGTDTQYF; CDR3nt: TGTGCCAGTAGTATAAGGCAGGGGGGCACAGATACGCAGTATTTT; len: 15; j_gene: TRBJ2-3; d_gene: TRBD1; v_gene: TRBV19; abundance: NA
CDR3aa: CASSPLPVQGNTGELFF; CDR3nt: TGTGCCAGCTCACCATTACCGGTTCAGGGCAACACCGGGGAGCTGTTTTTT; len: 17; j_gene: TRBJ2-2; d_gene: NA; v_gene: TRBV18; abundance: NA
CDR3aa: CASSYTTGSDQPQHF; CDR3nt: TGTGCCAGCAGTTACACTACAGGGTCCGATCAGCCCCAGCATTTT; len: 15; j_gene: TRBJ1-5; d_gene: NA; v_gene: TRBV6-5; abundance: NA
CDR3aa: CASSYSGGQEGYTF; CDR3nt: TGTGCCAGCAGTTACTCGGGGGGGCAGGAGGGCTACACCTTC; len: 14; j_gene: TRBJ1-2; d_gene: NA; v_gene: TRBV6-6; abundance: NA
CDR3aa: CASSLDLGYTDEQYF; CDR3nt: TGTGCCAGCAGCCTCGACCTCGGGTATACCGACGAGCAGTACTTC; len: 15; j_gene: TRBJ2-7; d_gene: NA; v_gene: TRBV11-2; abundance: NA
CDR3aa: CASSLVRGLHGYTF; CDR3nt: TGTGCCAGCAGCTTGGTTCGTGGGCTCCATGGCTACACCTTC; len: 14; j_gene: TRBJ1-2; d_gene: NA; v_gene: TRBV7-9; abundance: NA
CDR3aa: CSVAGTPLPDTQYF; CDR3nt: TGCAGCGTGGCCGGGACCCCCCTCCCAGATACGCAGTATTTT; len: 14; j_gene: TRBJ2-3; d_gene: NA; v_gene: TRBV29-1; abundance: NA
CDR3aa: CSVGSRDRIGGGYGYTF; CDR3nt: TGCAGCGTGGGGTCCCGGGACAGGATCGGTGGAGGTTATGGCTACACCTTC; len: 17; j_gene: TRBJ1-2; d_gene: TRBD1; v_gene: TRBV29-1; abundance: once
CDR3aa: CSVEAPDKNYGYTF; CDR3nt: TGCAGCGTTGAAGCCCCGGACAAGAACTATGGCTACACCTTC; len: 14; j_gene: TRBJ1-2; d_gene: NA; v_gene: TRBV29-1; abundance: NA
CDR3aa: CASSGDTNTEAFF; CDR3nt: TGTGCCAGCAGTGGAGACACCAACACTGAAGCTTTCTTT; len: 13; j_gene: TRBJ1-1; d_gene: NA; v_gene: TRBV2; abundance: few
CDR3aa: CASRQGGVAHEQYF; CDR3nt: TGTGCCAGCAGGCAGGGTGGAGTTGCCCACGAGCAGTACTTC; len: 14; j_gene: TRBJ2-7; d_gene: NA; v_gene: TRBV6-1; abundance: once
CDR3aa: CASSEQPANSPLHF; CDR3nt: TGTGCCAGCAGTGAACAACCCGCCAATTCACCCCTCCACTTT; len: 14; j_gene: TRBJ1-6; d_gene: NA; v_gene: TRBV6-1; abundance: once
CDR3aa: CASSPEDSSNQPQHF; CDR3nt: TGCGCCAGCAGCCCGGAGGACAGTAGCAATCAGCCCCAGCATTTT; len: 15; j_gene: TRBJ1-5; d_gene: NA; v_gene: TRBV5-1; abundance: NA
CDR3aa: CASSLDPPMGNQPQHF; CDR3nt: TGTGCCAGCAGTTTGGATCCCCCGATGGGCAATCAGCCCCAGCATTTT; len: 16; j_gene: TRBJ1-5; d_gene: NA; v_gene: TRBV5-5; abundance: NA
CDR3aa: CASSFLPGQGPETQYF; CDR3nt: TGTGCCAGCAGCTTCCTACCGGGACAGGGCCCAGAGACCCAGTACTTC; len: 16; j_gene: TRBJ2-5; d_gene: TRBD1; v_gene: TRBV7-9; abundance: once
CDR3aa: CASRPLGNYGYTF; CDR3nt: TGTGCCAGCCGACCATTGGGGAACTATGGCTACACCTTC; len: 13; j_gene: TRBJ1-2; d_gene: NA; v_gene: TRBV28; abundance: NA
CDR3aa: CASSIEGQTPRETQYF; CDR3nt: TGTGCCAGTAGTATAGAGGGTCAAACGCCCCGGGAGACCCAGTACTTC; len: 16; j_gene: TRBJ2-5; d_gene: NA; v_gene: TRBV19; abundance: NA
CDR3aa: CASSPGLAGGQTLSGANVLTF; CDR3nt: TGTGCCAGCAGCCCCGGACTAGCGGGGGGACAAACCCTCTCTGGGGCCAACGTCCTGACTTTC; len: 21; j_gene: TRBJ2-6; d_gene: TRBD2; v_gene: TRBV7-3; abundance: NA
CDR3aa: CASSIDLGQGANSGNTIYF; CDR3nt: TGTGCCAGTAGTATCGATTTGGGACAGGGGGCGAACTCTGGAAACACCATATATTTT; len: 19; j_gene: TRBJ1-3; d_gene: TRBD1; v_gene: TRBV19; abundance: NA
CDR3aa: CASSLSTGNYGYTF; CDR3nt: TGTGCCAGCAGTTTAAGTACAGGGAACTATGGCTACACCTTC; len: 14; j_gene: TRBJ1-2; d_gene: NA; v_gene: TRBV27; abundance: NA
CDR3aa: CSVEGTSTDTQYF; CDR3nt: TGCAGCGTTGAAGGGACTAGCACAGATACGCAGTATTTT; len: 13; j_gene: TRBJ2-3; d_gene: NA; v_gene: TRBV29-1; abundance: large
CDR3aa: CASSQDLGGSYGYTF; CDR3nt: TGTGCCAGCAGCCAAGATTTGGGGGGTAGCTATGGCTACACCTTC; len: 15; j_gene: TRBJ1-2; d_gene: NA; v_gene: TRBV4-2; abundance: NA
CDR3aa: CASSTGSSDTEAFF; CDR3nt: TGCGCCAGCAGTACAGGGTCTTCGGACACTGAAGCTTTCTTT; len: 14; j_gene: TRBJ1-1; d_gene: NA; v_gene: TRBV10-1; abundance: NA
CDR3aa: CASSLVQSDGYTF; CDR3nt: TGTGCCAGCAGCTTGGTACAGTCTGATGGCTACACCTTC; len: 13; j_gene: TRBJ1-2; d_gene: NA; v_gene: TRBV5-6; abundance: NA
CDR3aa: CASSRGEVSNQPQHF; CDR3nt: TGTGCCAGCTCTCGGGGGGAGGTGAGCAATCAGCCCCAGCATTTT; len: 15; j_gene: TRBJ1-5; d_gene: NA; v_gene: TRBV28; abundance: NA
CDR3aa: CASSPPPGTGGYEQYF; CDR3nt: TGTGCCAGCAGTCCTCCCCCCGGGACAGGGGGCTACGAGCAGTACTTC; len: 16; j_gene: TRBJ2-7; d_gene: TRBD1; v_gene: TRBV28; abundance: NA
CDR3aa: CASSPLTGVVDEQFF; CDR3nt: TGTGCCAGCAGTCCTCTGACAGGGGTGGTTGATGAGCAGTTCTTC; len: 15; j_gene: TRBJ2-1; d_gene: TRBD1; v_gene: TRBV28; abundance: NA
CDR3aa: CASSFPKIRLAGATSSYNEQFF; CDR3nt: TGCGCCAGCAGCTTCCCTAAAATACGACTAGCGGGGGCGACTAGCTCCTACAATGAGCAGTTCTTC; len: 22; j_gene: TRBJ2-1; d_gene: TRBD2; v_gene: TRBV5-1; abundance: NA
CDR3aa: CASRGQGAGEQFF; CDR3nt: TGTGCCAGCAGGGGACAGGGGGCAGGGGAGCAGTTCTTC; len: 13; j_gene: TRBJ2-1; d_gene: TRBD1; v_gene: TRBV7-8; abundance: NA
CDR3aa: CASSYFGWNTEAFF; CDR3nt: TGTGCCAGCAGTTATTTTGGCTGGAACACTGAAGCTTTCTTT; len: 14; j_gene: TRBJ1-1; d_gene: NA; v_gene: TRBV6-5; abundance: NA
CDR3aa: CASSPGTGDETQYF; CDR3nt: TGTGCCAGCTCACCAGGGACAGGGGACGAGACCCAGTACTTC; len: 14; j_gene: TRBJ2-5; d_gene: TRBD1; v_gene: TRBV18; abundance: NA
CDR3aa: CASSYFRRGVSYEQYF; CDR3nt: TGTGCCAGCAGTTACTTTAGGCGGGGGGTAAGCTACGAGCAGTACTTC; len: 16; j_gene: TRBJ2-7; d_gene: TRBD2; v_gene: TRBV6-6; abundance: NA
CDR3aa: CASSLASTRQETQYF; CDR3nt: TGTGCCAGCAGCTTGGCCTCGACGAGACAAGAGACCCAGTACTTC; len: 15; j_gene: TRBJ2-5; d_gene: NA; v_gene: TRBV5-4; abundance: NA
CDR3aa: CASSSRQESYNEQFF; CDR3nt: TGTGCCAGCAGCTCAAGACAGGAGTCCTACAATGAGCAGTTCTTC; len: 15; j_gene: TRBJ2-1; d_gene: NA; v_gene: TRBV13; abundance: NA
CDR3aa: CASSQGAGSSYEQYF; CDR3nt: TGCGCCAGCAGCCAAGGGGCAGGGAGCTCCTACGAGCAGTACTTC; len: 15; j_gene: TRBJ2-7; d_gene: NA; v_gene: TRBV4-1; abundance: NA
CDR3aa: CASSPPDRTELAQYF; CDR3nt: TGTGCCAGCTCACCACCCGATCGGACAGAGCTGGCCCAGTACTTC; len: 15; j_gene: TRBJ2-5; d_gene: NA; v_gene: TRBV18; abundance: NA
CDR3aa: CASSESPSTGAKTQYF; CDR3nt: TGTGCCAGCAGTGAATCCCCTTCGACAGGGGCAAAGACCCAGTACTTC; len: 16; j_gene: TRBJ2-5; d_gene: TRBD1; v_gene: TRBV2; abundance: NA
CDR3aa: CASSEGTTNYGYTF; CDR3nt: TGTGCCAGCAGTGAAGGGACCACTAACTATGGCTACACCTTC; len: 14; j_gene: TRBJ1-2; d_gene: NA; v_gene: TRBV6-1; abundance: NA
CDR3aa: CASNAMETGELFF; CDR3nt: TGTGCCAGTAATGCCATGGAAACCGGGGAGCTGTTTTTT; len: 13; j_gene: TRBJ2-2; d_gene: NA; v_gene: TRBV19; abundance: NA
CDR3aa: CASSLNAGPGYEQYF; CDR3nt: TGTGCCAGCAGCTTAAATGCCGGGCCAGGATACGAGCAGTACTTC; len: 15; j_gene: TRBJ2-7; d_gene: NA; v_gene: TRBV7-3; abundance: NA
CDR3aa: CASRGVGSYEQYF; CDR3nt: TGTGCCAGCAGAGGAGTGGGATCGTACGAGCAGTACTTC; len: 13; j_gene: TRBJ2-7; d_gene: NA; v_gene: TRBV28; abundance: NA
CDR3aa: CASSLGTNRDTEAFF; CDR3nt: TGCGCCAGCAGCCTCGGGACAAACCGGGACACTGAAGCTTTCTTT; len: 15; j_gene: TRBJ1-1; d_gene: NA; v_gene: TRBV4-1; abundance: few